This entry features one T cell receptor beta chain sequence. The repertoire was sequenced with immunoSEQ multiplex PCR; TCRdb's copy has only in-frame clones and lacks some. The sample has around 88,000 clones, around two thirds seen once. All donors qualified as healthy HIV-negative adults and had experienced no recent acute infections or vaccinations. CD8 memory pooled CD45RO+ cells and CCR7-negative CD45RA+ TemRA cells. The data were taken from a study of shared clonotypes between healthy human individuals. Trimming removed 1 base from V and 5 bases from J, with 13 bases in between. Germline V gene lookup returns CDR1 SGHRS and CDR2 YFSETQ. The CDR3 has 14 residues.

V and J are TRBV5-1 and TRBJ2-7; a weak D match, TRBD1 (7 bases). The material sequenced was memory CD8+ T cells sorted from blood. Stated subset: CD45RO+ cells pooled with CCR7-negative TemRA cells. This receptor was taken from a man aged 25-45 years in good health. The CDR3 loop is CASSLYQGEDEQYF. CDR3 in DNA: TGCGCCAGCAGCTTGTACCAGGGGGAGGACGAGCAGTACTTC.